This T cell receptor beta chain appears in the sequencing data of a study of cytomegalovirus exposure and HLA in healthy donors. The PCR ran on 60 Vbeta and 13 Jbeta primers. Using immunoSEQ multiplex PCR, the repertoire was profiled, and TCRdb retains in-frame clones only, with some absent. This table holds 90,000 to 120,000 clones, approximately 79% found once. The CDR3 covers 15 residues. Trimming shortened V by 4 bases and J by 13 bases, and 24 bases separated the two germline ends. In germline, CDR1 is SGHRS, CDR2 YFSETQ. This sequence was found in a woman aged 40 to 50 in good health and CMV-seropositive. The genes are TRBV5-1 and TRBJ1-3; possibly TRBD1 for D (6 bases). The specimen sequenced was PBMCs. CDR3 sequence (DNA): TGCGCCAGCAGCCCACAAAACCTCGGGGGGCAGAATATATATTTT. Translation gives CASSPQNLGGQNIYF.